The 21 T cell receptor beta chains below all came from one sample that was sequenced in a study of radiation and T cells in renal cell carcinoma. Treatment defined: treatment-naive control, cytoreductive nephrectomy. The table came from immunoSEQ multiplex PCR; TCRdb's copy has only in-frame clones and leaves some out. Altogether about 25,000 clones are present, roughly 50% being singletons, with the ten largest covering 20% to 25%. The source material was tumor tissue, sampled from a patient whose treatment was nephrectomy without radiotherapy. These receptors all come from a man between 40 and 49 years old with renal cell carcinoma.

This sequence joins TRBV5-1 and TRBJ2-1; tentatively, D is TRBD2 (5 bases). Per germline, CDR1 SGHRS and CDR2 YFSETQ. This CDR3 comprises 19 residues. Trimming took 0 bases from V and 2 from J, leaving 21 bases between them. The DNA for the CDR3 is TGCGCCAGCAGCTTGGAGCCCACTAGTCCAACCGTTCCCTACAATGAGCAGTTCTTC. It yields the protein CASSLEPTSPTVPYNEQFF. Looking up the rest from reference TRBV5-1 and TRBJ2-1 gives the full variable domain: KAGVTQTPRYLIKTRGQQVTLSCSPISGHRSVSWYQQTPGQGLQFLFEYFSETQRNKGNFPGRFSGRQFSNSRSEMNVSTLELGDSALYLCASSLEPTSPTVPYNEQFFGPGTRLTVL.

The rearrangement links TRBV5-6 to TRBJ2-7; D is unresolved. This CDR3 is 14 amino acids long. Trimming pared 2 bases from V and 4 bases from J, leaving 13 bases between. Germline V CDR1 and CDR2: SGHDT, YYEEEE. CDR3 sequence reads: CASSLKLRFYEQYV. CDR3 coding DNA: TGTGCCAGCAGCTTAAAGTTAAGGTTTTACGAGCAGTACGTC.

This sequence joins TRBV2 and TRBJ2-6, with D possibly called TRBD1 or TRBD2 (5 bases each). The CDR3 runs to 15 residues. Germline V lookup: CDR1 SNHLY, CDR2 FYNNEI. The V end was cut by 1 base, the J end by 4 bases, with 8 bases between. The CDR3 is CASSEEGTGANVLTF. The CDR3 nucleotides are TGTGCCAGCAGTGAAGAGGGGACCGGGGCCAACGTCCTGACTTTC.

This clone appeared once. V is TRBV5-1 and J is TRBJ2-1, with D tentatively TRBD2 (5 bases). V was clipped by 0 bases and J by 0 bases, with 10 bases between them. This CDR3 comprises 16 residues. Looked up from germline, CDR1 is SGHRS and CDR2 is YFSETQ. Here the CDR3 DNA reads TGCGCCAGCAGCTTGGGGTCCAGCGGCTCCTACAATGAGCAGTTCTTC. This translates into CASSLGSSGSYNEQFF.

The CDR3 here is CASSYPRGRTLGSEQFF. CDR3 nucleotide sequence: TGCGCCAGCAGCTACCCGAGGGGGAGGACGTTAGGGAGTGAGCAGTTCTTC. This chain links TRBV5-1 with TRBJ2-1; D is tentatively TRBD1 or TRBD2 (6 bases each). The ends were cut back, 3 bases at V and 9 bases at J, with 25 bases in the middle. Germline lookup yields CDR1 SGHRS and CDR2 YFSETQ. The CDR3 is 17 amino acids.

The chain combines TRBV6-1 with TRBJ1-3; D gene ambiguous. Germline CDR1 reads MNHNS; CDR2 reads SASEGT. Trimming took 8 bases from V and 0 from J, leaving 11 bases between them. The CDR3 consists of 14 residues. CDR3 in amino acids: CASHEVASGNTIYF. Here the CDR3 DNA reads TGTGCCAGCCATGAGGTGGCCTCTGGAAACACCATATATTTT.

This clone was detected only a few times. The chain joins TRBV27 to TRBJ1-2, with D perhaps TRBD1 (6 bases). The CDR3 covers 17 residues. Deletions cut 0 bases from V and 1 base from J, with 15 bases between. Per germline, CDR1 MNHEY and CDR2 SMNVEV (reference sequence). In DNA, the CDR3 is TGTGCCAGCAGTTTATCAGCGGGTAGGGGGAGTAACTATGGCTACACCTTC. Protein: CASSLSAGRGSNYGYTF.

This clone was seen more than once but under ten times. The CDR3 DNA is TGTGCCAGCAGCGCAGGACAGGGGGCGAACTATGGCTACACCTTC. It is translated as CASSAGQGANYGYTF. The V gene is TRBV9, the J gene TRBJ1-2; 11 nucleotides align to TRBD1. J lost 2 bases, V lost 3 bases, and 3 bases had no gene match. The germline gives CDR1 SGDLS, CDR2 YYNGEE. CDR3 length: 15 residues.

The chain recombines TRBV30 with TRBJ2-7, with 7 bases fitting TRBD1. Germline CDR1 is GTSNPN and CDR2 is SVGIG (reference sequence). Trimming removed 3 bases from V and 4 bases from J; junction bases left unmatched: 12. This CDR3 has 15 amino acids. CDR3 region: CAWRKDRLDRYEQYF. The CDR3 DNA follows: TGTGCCTGGAGGAAGGACAGGCTAGACCGATACGAGCAGTACTTC.

The chain is built from TRBV5-1 and TRBJ1-6, with 11 bases that match TRBD1. J gave up 10 bases and V 3 bases, and 15 bases lay outside the gene matches. The CDR3 extends over 18 amino acids. CDR1 is SGHRS and CDR2 is YFSETQ in the germline V gene. The CDR3 here is CASSSGTGGFSVGSPLHF. Here the CDR3 DNA reads TGCGCCAGCAGCTCCGGGACAGGGGGTTTTTCGGTGGGGTCACCCCTCCACTTT.

V and J are TRBV11-3 and TRBJ2-7; the match to TRBD1 covers 10 bases. Germline V CDR1 and CDR2: SGHNT, YENEEA. CDR3 length: 14 amino acids. J lost 5 bases, V lost 4 bases, and 5 bases had no gene match. The CDR3 DNA sequence: TGTGCCAGCAGCTCCAGACAGGGGGCGAACGAGCAGTACTTC. Amino acid sequence: CASSSRQGANEQYF.

This chain uses TRBV28 with TRBJ2-1; either TRBD1 or TRBD2 may fit D (6 bases each). V was clipped by 2 bases and J by 10 bases, with 18 bases between them. Germline V gives CDR1 MDHEN, CDR2 SYDVKM. This CDR3 spans 15 amino acids. The CDR3 nucleotides are TGTGCCAGCAGTTTACCCACTCGACGGAGGGGGGAGCAGTTCTTC. This encodes CASSLPTRRRGEQFF.

The J gene is TRBJ1-6, the V gene TRBV11-2; perhaps TRBD1 as D (5 bases). Trimming removed 5 bases at V and 3 bases at J, with 23 bases between. The germline V gene has CDR1 SGHAT and CDR2 FQNNGV. The CDR3 sequence is 19 residues long. CDR3 region: CASSPSGQGRTFYNSPLHF. The CDR3 DNA follows: TGTGCCAGCAGCCCTAGTGGGCAGGGCCGCACCTTCTATAATTCACCCCTCCACTTT. The full variable domain, its missing parts supplied by reference TRBV11-2 and TRBJ1-6, is EAGVAQSPRYKIIEKRQSVAFWCNPISGHATLYWYQQILGQGPKLLIQFQNNGVVDDSQLPKDRFSAERLKGVDSTLKIQPAKLEDSAVYLCASSPSGQGRTFYNSPLHFGNGTRLTVT.

This clone was observed a handful of times. In DNA form, the CDR3 reads TGTGCCAGCAGTGTGTTTGGGGGGCTCGGAGATGGCTACACCTTC. It translates to CASSVFGGLGDGYTF. The V and J genes are TRBV7-2 and TRBJ1-2, with D possibly matching TRBD1 (6 bases). The V end lost 6 bases, the J end lost 6 bases, and 20 bases lay between the germline ends. The CDR3 totals 15 residues. CDR1 is SGHTA and CDR2 is FQGNSA in the germline V gene.

The V gene is TRBV11-2, the J gene TRBJ2-7; 8 bases match TRBD1. Per the germline V gene, CDR1 is SGHAT and CDR2 is FQNNGV. This CDR3 is 15 amino acids long. With 5 bases clipped from V and 4 bases from J, the junction kept 10 bases outside the gene matches. Here the CDR3 reads CASSLGGTGDYEQYV. The CDR3 region has the DNA TGTGCCAGCAGCCTTGGCGGGACAGGAGATTACGAGCAGTACGTC.

This chain links TRBV2 with TRBJ2-3, with D maybe TRBD2 (5 bases). Trimming removed 4 bases at V and 2 bases at J, with 16 bases between. This CDR3 region has 16 residues. Germline loops: CDR1 SNHLY, CDR2 FYNNEI. CDR3 nucleotides: TGTGCCAGCAGTGTTTTCGTGGACTTCTCCACAGATACGCAGTATTTT. As protein: CASSVFVDFSTDTQYF.

The V gene is TRBV4-1, the J gene TRBJ2-1; TRBD2 agrees at 7 bases. Trimming removed 0 bases from V and 5 bases from J; junction bases left unmatched: 10. Germline CDR1 MGHRA, CDR2 YSYEKL. This CDR3 spans 17 amino acids. The chain's CDR3 is CASSQDRGLADNNEQFF. In DNA, the CDR3 is TGCGCCAGCAGCCAAGATAGAGGGCTAGCGGACAACAATGAGCAGTTCTTC.

This clone was recorded once. This chain links TRBV4-1 with TRBJ2-3; D may match TRBD1 or TRBD2 (6 bases each). Trimming pared 4 bases from V and 5 bases from J, leaving 19 bases between. This CDR3 region has 16 residues. Germline CDR1 is MGHRA and CDR2 is YSYEKL. CDR3 region: CASSPPLGGPRDTQYF. In DNA, the CDR3 is TGCGCCAGCAGCCCCCCGTTAGGGGGGCCCCGAGATACGCAGTATTTT.

The count of this clone is one. The CDR3 region is CAISDYRSTDTQYF. CDR3 DNA sequence: TGTGCCATCAGTGACTACAGGAGCACAGATACGCAGTATTTT. The chain employs TRBV10-3 and TRBJ2-3; D might be TRBD1 (5 bases). V lost 3 bases to trimming and J lost 0 bases, with 7 bases between them. CDR3 size: 14 residues. In germline, CDR1 is ENHRY, CDR2 SYGVKD.

This clone was detected once. The sample contains more than one DNA sequence encoding this CDR3. The chain employs TRBV2 and TRBJ1-4; 11 bases line up with TRBD1. CDR3 length equals 14 residues. After removal of 6 bases from V and 7 bases from J, the junction contained 4 bases not matched to a gene. The germline CDR1 and CDR2 sequences are SNHLY and FYNNEI. The CDR3 nucleotides read TGTGCCAGCAGCCCCGGGACAGGGGGTGAAAAACTGTTTTTT. Translated, it gives CASSPGTGGEKLFF.

The rearrangement uses TRBV5-8 and TRBJ1-1; 10 nucleotides match TRBD1. The CDR3 length is 15 residues. After removal of 4 bases from V and 11 bases from J, the junction contained 14 bases not matched to a gene. Germline CDR1 reads SGHTS; CDR2 reads YDEGEE. The CDR3 loop reads CASSLLMTGGEGAFF. DNA of the CDR3: TGTGCCAGCAGCCTTCTTATGACAGGGGGCGAGGGGGCTTTCTTT.